This T cell receptor beta chain was recovered during a study of T cells after yellow fever vaccination. Per the germline V gene, CDR1 is SGHTA and CDR2 is FQGTGA. V shed 5 bases and J shed 3 bases, with 18 bases lying between them. This CDR3 contains 16 residues. This clonotype showed up just a few times. TCRdb processed the 5' RACE reads anew with MiXCR; each CDR3 protein has one entry. Among approximately 550,000 distinct CDR3 sequences, about a fifth were seen once, and the ten largest hold about 13%. The sequenced sample was PBMCs, obtained 15 days after the yellow fever booster vaccination. The sequence was obtained from a man between 25 and 39 years old who received the YFV17D yellow fever vaccine. The rearrangement links TRBV7-3 to TRBJ2-3; D is possibly TRBD1 (5 bases). CDR3 loop: CASSPLGQTRTDTQYF. As DNA, the CDR3 is TGTGCCAGCAGCCCCCTGGGGCAGACAAGGACAGATACGCAGTATTTT.